These 10 T cell receptor beta chains came from one sample sequenced in a study of T cell responses to AZD1222 COVID-19 vaccine. The data were produced by immunoSEQ multiplex PCR, yet TCRdb's version contains in-frame clones alone and is incomplete. The data contain fewer than 200,000 clones, about 91% of them singletons. The starting material was peripheral blood, obtained 28 days after the second AZD1222 dose. These receptors came from an adult who received the AZD1222 COVID-19 vaccine.

The gene calls are TRBV28 and TRBJ1-1; maybe TRBD1 (5 bases). Germline CDR1 reads MDHEN; CDR2 reads SYDVKM. V was pared by 6 bases and J by 1 base, with 12 bases between. The CDR3 has 14 residues. This chain's CDR3 is CASRTGTENTEAFF. CDR3 DNA: TGTGCCAGCAGAACCGGGACGGAGAACACTGAAGCTTTCTTT.

The chain recombines TRBV2 with TRBJ1-1; 7 positions agree with TRBD1. This CDR3 spans 13 amino acids. V dropped 6 bases and J dropped 7; count of bases not matched to a gene: 8. CDR1 and CDR2 (germline): SNHLY, FYNNEI. This chain's CDR3 is CASSNDRAYEAFF. DNA for the CDR3: TGTGCCAGCAGCAATGACAGGGCCTATGAAGCTTTCTTT.

The V and J genes are TRBV30 and TRBJ1-5, with D possibly being TRBD1 (6 bases). Trimming removed 1 base at V and 11 bases at J, with 21 bases between. The CDR3 extends over 15 amino acids. Germline CDR1 is GTSNPN and CDR2 is SVGIG (reference sequence). CDR3 DNA: TGTGCCTGGAGTGGAAATCAGGGGTCCCTGGTGGCCCAGCATTTT. Translating gives CAWSGNQGSLVAQHF.

The V and J genes are TRBV3-1 (or the pseudogene TRBV3-2) and TRBJ2-5; D possibly corresponds to TRBD2 (6 bases). Trimming removed 2 bases from V and 5 bases from J, with 12 bases in between. CDR3 length: 14 residues. The germline gives CDR1 LGHDT, CDR2 YNNKEL (reference sequence). CDR3 nucleotides: TGTGCCAGCAGCCAAAGGCGGGGCTGGGAGACCCAGTACTTC. Its translation: CASSQRRGWETQYF.

This chain joins TRBV5-6 and TRBJ2-5; maybe TRBD1 (6 bases). V shed 1 base and J shed 3 bases, with 10 bases lying between them. The CDR3 extends over 14 amino acids. CDR1 and CDR2 (germline): SGHDT, YYEEEE. The CDR3 sequence: CASSLRGSEETQYF. DNA of the CDR3: TGTGCCAGCAGCTTGAGGGGGTCAGAAGAGACCCAGTACTTC.

This chain uses TRBV7-6 with TRBJ2-7; a possible D gene is TRBD1 (5 bases). Germline lookup yields CDR1 SGHVS and CDR2 FNYEAQ. Trimming cost V 1 base and J 6 bases, with 10 bases left between them. The CDR3 runs 13 residues. CDR3 sequence (DNA): TGTGCCAGCAGCTTAGTATTAGGGGCCGAGCAGTACTTC. Its protein is CASSLVLGAEQYF. Full variable domain (rest looked up from reference TRBV7-6 and TRBJ2-7): GAGVSQSPRYKVTKRGQDVALRCDPISGHVSLYWYRQALGQGPEFLTYFNYEAQQDKSGLPNDRFSAERPEGSISTLTIQRTEQRDSAMYRCASSLVLGAEQYFGPGTRLTVT.

The chain couples TRBV12-3 or TRBV12-4 to TRBJ1-2; D may be TRBD1 (6 bases). The CDR3 is 13 residues long. V lost 6 bases to trimming and J lost 7 bases, with 15 bases between them. DNA of the CDR3: TGTGCCAGCAGCCGGACAGAGGGTCGTGGCTACACCTTC. Translated, it gives CASSRTEGRGYTF.

The chain combines TRBV7-9 with TRBJ1-1; possible D gene TRBD1, 5 bases. Germline CDR1 SEHNR, CDR2 FQNEAQ (reference sequence). The CDR3 extends over 14 amino acids. V dropped 0 bases and J dropped 7 bases, with 12 bases sitting between them. The CDR3 here is CASSLARGGVEAFF. The CDR3 DNA is TGTGCCAGCAGCTTAGCTAGGGGAGGGGTTGAAGCTTTCTTT.

The chain links TRBV9 to TRBJ1-6; D is unclear. CDR3 length: 14 amino acids. Trimming cost V 4 bases and J 5 bases, with 10 bases left between them. CDR1 is SGDLS, CDR2 YYNGEE, per germline. The CDR3 sequence: CASSPRVDNSPLHF. The CDR3 DNA reads as TGTGCCAGCAGCCCTCGGGTCGATAATTCACCCCTCCACTTT.

The gene calls are TRBV7-2 and TRBJ1-6, with 8 nucleotides matching TRBD1. CDR3 length: 16 amino acids. The ends lost 0 bases at V and 9 bases at J; junction bases unmatched: 7. The germline V gene encodes CDR1 SGHTA and CDR2 FQGNSA. CDR3 bases: TGTGCCAGCAGCTTAGCGTTTGACAGGGGCGGTTCACCCCTCCACTTT. Translated: CASSLAFDRGGSPLHF.